The following is a T cell receptor beta chain sequence with its context. Stated treatment: some 19 received Ad26.COV2.S at low or high dose, single or two shots; about 5 received placebo; per-sample allocation not given. Samples analyzed were those drawn on day 63 after the first vaccine or placebo injection. Some clones are missing from TCRdb's copy, which holds only in-frame ones; the method was immunoSEQ multiplex PCR. The table includes about 350,000 clones, around 89% detected once. CDR1 SGHDN and CDR2 FVKESK come from the germline V gene. V lost 1 base and J lost 6, with 18 bases in between. CDR3 length: 17 amino acids. This sample was taken from a study of Ad26.COV2.S vaccination and SARS-CoV-2 variants. Overall study context: Enrolled in COV1001, the donor was in the Ad26.COV2.S trial arm, which received the vaccine.

The sequence came from a person between 18 and 59 years old who received the Ad26.COV2.S COVID-19 vaccine or a placebo. Material: peripheral blood, obtained in a trial of Ad26.COV2.S vaccine versus placebo. The chain has TRBV14 and TRBJ1-4; possible D gene TRBD1, 6 bases. CDR3: CASSQAYRARRYEKLFF. The CDR3 DNA reads as TGTGCCAGCAGCCAAGCCTACAGGGCACGACGTTATGAAAAACTGTTTTTT.